A single sample is the source of the 28 T cell receptor beta chains below, sequenced in a study of cytomegalovirus exposure and HLA in healthy donors. The PCR made use of 60 Vbeta and 13 Jbeta primers. The protocol was immunoSEQ multiplex PCR, while the TCRdb copy is restricted to in-frame clones and leaves out a portion. The data hold about 130,000 clones, with over 60% observed a single time. Sequencing input: PBMCs. The origin of the receptors is a man younger than 35 in good health and CMV-seronegative.

The chain uses TRBV7-9 and TRBJ2-3; TRBD1 is a possible D gene (6 bases). CDR3 size: 15 residues. The germline V gene has CDR1 SEHNR and CDR2 FQNEAQ (reference sequence). The V gene lost 4 bases and the J gene lost 4 bases, with 15 bases spanning the gap. The DNA of the CDR3 is TGTGCCAGCAGCTCGAAACAGGGTACTGCAGATACGCAGTATTTT. Translating gives CASSSKQGTADTQYF.

The chain couples TRBV5-1 to TRBJ2-1, with 11 bases aligning to TRBD2. This CDR3 region has 17 residues. The V gene's germline CDR1 is SGHRS and CDR2 YFSETQ. Trimming cost V 0 bases and J 4 bases; bases outside gene matches: 6. The CDR3 reads CASSLAGLAGGYNEQFF. As DNA, the CDR3 is TGCGCCAGCAGCTTGGCCGGGCTAGCGGGAGGATACAATGAGCAGTTCTTC.

The genes are TRBV9 and TRBJ1-1; 7 nucleotides line up with TRBD1. Germline trimming cut 2 bases from V and 4 bases from J; bases unmatched to any gene: 2. This CDR3 spans 13 amino acids. Per germline, CDR1 SGDLS and CDR2 YYNGEE. The DNA of the CDR3 is TGTGCCAGCAGCGTCACAGGGGTCACTGAAGCTTTCTTT. Its protein product is CASSVTGVTEAFF.

This clone was seen just once. The chain uses TRBV2 and TRBJ2-7; 7 nucleotides agree with TRBD1. Germline V gene lookup returns CDR1 SNHLY and CDR2 FYNNEI. The CDR3 totals 13 residues. The V segment lost 6 bases and the J segment 7 bases; nucleotides outside the gene matches: 9. For the CDR3, the DNA is TGTGCCAGCAGCGTAACAGGGGTAGGTGAGCAGTACGTC. It translates to CASSVTGVGEQYV.

The chain joins TRBV7-3 to TRBJ2-1; 10 bases agree with TRBD2. Looked up from germline, CDR1 is SGHTA and CDR2 is FQGTGA. V gave up 5 bases and J gave up 3 bases; unmatched junction bases: 4. The CDR3 contains 15 residues. The DNA for the CDR3 is TGTGCCAGCAGCCCTCTAGCGGGGGACTACAATGAGCAGTTCTTC. Translation: CASSPLAGDYNEQFF.

The CDR3 here is CASSAAGTGVTDTQYF. The CDR3, as DNA: TGTGCCAGCAGTGCCGCCGGGACAGGGGTCACAGATACGCAGTATTTT. V gene TRBV6-1 combines with J gene TRBJ2-3; TRBD1 aligns across 10 bases. This CDR3 is 16 amino acids long. The J segment lost 2 bases and the V segment lost 4 bases, leaving 6 bases of the junction unmatched. Germline V gene sequence: CDR1 MNHNS, CDR2 SASEGT.

This clone was seen a few times. This chain connects TRBV5-1 to TRBJ1-2, with D tentatively TRBD1 (5 bases). Trimming removed 3 bases at V and 4 bases at J, with 13 bases between. CDR3 length: 14 amino acids. Germline V gives CDR1 SGHRS, CDR2 YFSETQ. CDR3 DNA: TGCGCCAGCAGCTCCGCCGGACAACCCTATGGCTACACCTTC. Translation: CASSSAGQPYGYTF.

This clone was found a few times. This chain joins TRBV2 and TRBJ1-2; a possible D gene is TRBD1 (5 bases). The germline V gene encodes CDR1 SNHLY and CDR2 FYNNEI. The CDR3 covers 14 residues. Trimming took 1 base from V and 5 from J, leaving 11 bases between them. CDR3: CASSEGGRAYGYTF. The CDR3 nucleotides are TGTGCCAGCAGTGAAGGAGGCAGGGCATATGGCTACACCTTC. Drawing the rest from reference TRBV2 and TRBJ1-2, the complete variable domain is EPEVTQTPSHQVTQMGQEVILRCVPISNHLYFYWYRQILGQKVEFLVSFYNNEISEKSEIFDDQFSVERPDGSNFTLKIRSTKLEDSAMYFCASSEGGRAYGYTFGSGTRLTVV.

The chain combines TRBV27 with TRBJ1-6, with a weak D call TRBD1 (6 bases). Germline assignment: CDR1 MNHEY and CDR2 SMNVEV (reference sequence). V dropped 5 bases and J dropped 8 bases, with 16 bases sitting between them. The CDR3 runs to 15 residues. In nucleotides, the CDR3 is TGTGCCAGCAGTCTCCGACAGGTTTTCGATTCACCCCTCCACTTT. This translates into CASSLRQVFDSPLHF.

The rearrangement links TRBV15 to TRBJ2-6, with TRBD2 as a possible D gene (6 bases). V was shortened by 5 bases and J by 2 bases, with 10 bases between the two germline ends. The CDR3 sequence is 15 residues long. Germline CDR1 and CDR2: LNHNV and YYDKDF (reference sequence). The CDR3 protein is CATSQGGAGANVLTF. The CDR3 bases are TGTGCCACCAGCCAAGGCGGGGCTGGGGCCAACGTCCTGACTTTC.

V is TRBV5-1 and J is TRBJ2-7; TRBD2 matches 11 bases. The CDR3 covers 15 residues. V lost 5 bases, J lost 1 base, and 5 bases stayed unmatched. In germline, CDR1 is SGHRS, CDR2 YFSETQ. In DNA form, the CDR3 reads TGCGCCAGCAGACCTTGGACTAGCGGGTCCTACGAGCAGTACTTC. This codes for CASRPWTSGSYEQYF.

The V and J genes are TRBV5-1 and TRBJ2-2; a possible D gene is TRBD2 (5 bases). CDR1 and CDR2 from the germline V gene are SGHRS and YFSETQ. The CDR3 consists of 15 residues. Trimming removed 5 bases from V and 1 base from J, with 12 bases in between. The CDR3 nucleotides are TGCGCCAGCAGTGAGATAGAGGGGAACACCGGGGAGCTGTTTTTT. Its protein product is CASSEIEGNTGELFF.

The chain employs TRBV6-5 and TRBJ2-4; D might be TRBD1 (5 bases). CDR1 is MNHEY and CDR2 is SVGAGI in the germline V gene. The CDR3 has 15 amino acids. V lost 4 bases and J lost 11, with 21 bases in between. The CDR3 DNA reads as TGTGCCAGCAGTTTAGACAGTTTAGGCGGAAAAGTTCAGTACTTC. It encodes CASSLDSLGGKVQYF.

This clone appeared a few times. The chain employs TRBV7-3 and TRBJ2-7, with TRBD1 as a possible D gene (5 bases). Trimming shortened V by 2 bases and J by 4 bases, and 9 bases separated the two germline ends. CDR3 length: 13 amino acids. Germline CDR1 is SGHTA and CDR2 is FQGTGA. The CDR3: CASSLHQGYEQYF. The CDR3 region has the DNA TGTGCCAGCAGCTTACACCAGGGATACGAGCAGTACTTC.

V usage is TRBV7-2 and J usage is TRBJ2-7, with 11 bases matching TRBD2. Germline lookup yields CDR1 SGHTA and CDR2 FQGNSA. Germline trimming cut 5 bases from V and 3 bases from J; bases unmatched to any gene: 3. This CDR3 contains 14 residues. The CDR3: CASSPTSGGYEQYF. For the CDR3, the DNA is TGTGCCAGCAGCCCAACTAGCGGGGGCTACGAGCAGTACTTC.

This clone was picked up a small number of times. This chain uses TRBV4-2 with TRBJ1-1; 8 nucleotides line up with TRBD1. CDR1 LGHNA and CDR2 YNFKEQ come from the germline V gene. The CDR3 totals 15 residues. J lost 1 base, V lost 1 base, and 2 bases had no gene match. CDR3 in DNA: TGTGCCAGCAGCCAAGCCGGGACAGGGAACACTGAAGCTTTCTTT. It translates to CASSQAGTGNTEAFF.

In this sample, this clone turned up a few times. The chain carries TRBV7-7 and TRBJ2-1, with TRBD1 identical over 9 bases. V lost 5 bases and J lost 3; bases outside the gene matches: 11. The CDR3 extends over 17 amino acids. Germline V gene data show CDR1 as SSHAT and CDR2 as FNYEAQ (reference sequence). For the CDR3, the DNA is TGTGCCAGCAGCAGCGGGTTGGTGACAGGGGGCTACAATGAGCAGTTCTTC. It specifies CASSSGLVTGGYNEQFF.

A single count supports this clone. V and J are TRBV27 and TRBJ2-5; TRBD2 agrees at 7 bases. The tail of the sequence fits TRBJ2-7 better, so the J call may be wrong. Germline V gene data show CDR1 as MNHEY and CDR2 as SMNVEV (reference sequence). The CDR3 contains 13 residues. The CDR3 bases are TGTGCCAGCAGTTCGTCTAGCGGCTACGAGCAGTACTTC. It yields the protein CASSSSSGYEQYF.

CDR3: CASSFGTPGLAIQYF. In nucleotides, the CDR3 is TGTGCCAGCAGCTTCGGGACACCCGGACTAGCTATTCAGTACTTC. J is TRBJ2-4 and V is TRBV11-2; 8 nucleotides match TRBD2. The CDR3 sequence is 15 residues long. Trimming removed 3 bases from V and 10 bases from J; junction bases left unmatched: 11. CDR1 and CDR2 (germline): SGHAT, FQNNGV.

The rearrangement joins TRBV7-9 to TRBJ1-1; D may be TRBD1 (6 bases). Germline CDR1 SEHNR, CDR2 FQNEAQ (reference sequence). The CDR3 runs 14 residues. Trimming took 4 bases from V and 1 from J, leaving 10 bases between them. CDR3 sequence (DNA): TGTGCCAGCAGCTCCCAACAGGGGAACACTGAAGCTTTCTTT. This codes for CASSSQQGNTEAFF.

The V and J genes are TRBV5-4 and TRBJ2-1; 11 bases are a match to TRBD2. Germline V lookup: CDR1 SGHNT, CDR2 YYREEE (reference sequence). This CDR3 is built from 16 residues. The V gene end was trimmed by 2 bases and the J gene end by 4 bases; junction bases not matched to a gene: 5. The CDR3 sequence is CASSLRLAGGYNEQFF. The CDR3 DNA sequence: TGTGCCAGCAGCTTACGCTTAGCGGGAGGGTACAATGAGCAGTTCTTC.

Only a few counts were recorded for this clone. The gene calls are TRBV5-4 and TRBJ2-7; 12 positions agree with TRBD2. V shed 0 bases and J 3 bases; nucleotides not matched to a gene: 1. Germline CDR1 is SGHNT and CDR2 is YYREEE (reference sequence). There are 15 residues in the CDR3. The CDR3 region is CASSLGLAGVYEQYV. As DNA, the CDR3 is TGTGCCAGCAGCTTGGGACTAGCGGGAGTCTACGAGCAGTACGTC.

V is TRBV4-3 and J is TRBJ2-7; 13 bases are a match to TRBD2. Germline CDR1 LGHNA, CDR2 YSLEER. J gave up 2 bases and V 3 bases, and 4 bases lay outside the gene matches. The CDR3 spans 16 residues. CDR3 sequence reads: CASSQTSGGSPYEQYF. The CDR3 DNA sequence: TGCGCCAGCAGCCAGACTAGCGGGGGGTCTCCCTACGAGCAGTACTTC.

V usage is TRBV19 and J usage is TRBJ2-3; D is ambiguous. This CDR3 region has 13 residues. Trimming pared 5 bases from V and 5 bases from J, leaving 11 bases between. Germline-derived CDR1 and CDR2 are LNHDA and SQIVND (reference sequence). CDR3: CASSFPPLDTQYF. The CDR3 DNA reads TGTGCCAGTAGTTTTCCCCCTCTAGATACGCAGTATTTT.

V and J are TRBV5-6 and TRBJ2-1; D unclear. The V gene lost 4 bases and the J gene lost 6 bases, with 14 bases spanning the gap. Germline assignment: CDR1 SGHDT and CDR2 YYEEEE. The CDR3 is 14 residues long. The DNA for the CDR3 is TGTGCCAGCAGCCTGCTAGACGCATTCAATGAGCAGTTCTTC. Its protein product is CASSLLDAFNEQFF.

V and J are TRBV7-3 and TRBJ2-1; a possible D gene is TRBD1 (5 bases). CDR3 length: 16 amino acids. Germline CDR1 is SGHTA and CDR2 is FQGTGA. With 0 bases removed from V and 3 bases from J, the gap between germline ends came to 12 bases. CDR3 coding DNA: TGTGCCAGCAGCTTAACGGGGCGGTCTAGCTACAATGAGCAGTTCTTC. This translates into CASSLTGRSSYNEQFF.

The chain uses TRBV28 and TRBJ1-2; D gene ambiguous. In germline, CDR1 is MDHEN, CDR2 SYDVKM. The CDR3 runs to 12 residues. With 4 bases removed from V and 3 bases from J, the gap between germline ends came to 6 bases. CDR3 DNA sequence: TGTGCCAGCAGTTACAGCTACTATGGCTACACCTTC. It is translated as CASSYSYYGYTF.

V is TRBV7-8 and J is TRBJ2-5; 7 bases fit TRBD1. The tail of the sequence fits TRBJ2-7 better, so the J call may be wrong. Germline V gene lookup returns CDR1 SGHVS and CDR2 FQNEAQ. CDR3 length: 15 residues. Here the CDR3 DNA reads TGTGCCAGCAGCACTTACCGGGACAGAAACTACGAGCAGTACTTC. It yields the protein CASSTYRDRNYEQYF.